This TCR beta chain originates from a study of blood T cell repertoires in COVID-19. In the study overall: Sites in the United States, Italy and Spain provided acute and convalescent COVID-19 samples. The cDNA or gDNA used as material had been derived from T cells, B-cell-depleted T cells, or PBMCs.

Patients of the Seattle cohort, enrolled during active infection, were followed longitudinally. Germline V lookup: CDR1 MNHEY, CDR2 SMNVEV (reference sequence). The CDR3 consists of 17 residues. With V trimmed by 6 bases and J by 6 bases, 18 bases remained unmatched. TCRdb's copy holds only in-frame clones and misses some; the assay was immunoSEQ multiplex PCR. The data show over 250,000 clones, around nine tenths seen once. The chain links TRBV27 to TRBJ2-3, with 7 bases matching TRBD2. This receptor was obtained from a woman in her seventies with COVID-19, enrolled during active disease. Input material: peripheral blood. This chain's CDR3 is CASSLTRASGFHDTQYF. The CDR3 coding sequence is TGTGCCAGCAGCCTAACCCGGGCTAGCGGTTTCCATGATACGCAGTATTTT.